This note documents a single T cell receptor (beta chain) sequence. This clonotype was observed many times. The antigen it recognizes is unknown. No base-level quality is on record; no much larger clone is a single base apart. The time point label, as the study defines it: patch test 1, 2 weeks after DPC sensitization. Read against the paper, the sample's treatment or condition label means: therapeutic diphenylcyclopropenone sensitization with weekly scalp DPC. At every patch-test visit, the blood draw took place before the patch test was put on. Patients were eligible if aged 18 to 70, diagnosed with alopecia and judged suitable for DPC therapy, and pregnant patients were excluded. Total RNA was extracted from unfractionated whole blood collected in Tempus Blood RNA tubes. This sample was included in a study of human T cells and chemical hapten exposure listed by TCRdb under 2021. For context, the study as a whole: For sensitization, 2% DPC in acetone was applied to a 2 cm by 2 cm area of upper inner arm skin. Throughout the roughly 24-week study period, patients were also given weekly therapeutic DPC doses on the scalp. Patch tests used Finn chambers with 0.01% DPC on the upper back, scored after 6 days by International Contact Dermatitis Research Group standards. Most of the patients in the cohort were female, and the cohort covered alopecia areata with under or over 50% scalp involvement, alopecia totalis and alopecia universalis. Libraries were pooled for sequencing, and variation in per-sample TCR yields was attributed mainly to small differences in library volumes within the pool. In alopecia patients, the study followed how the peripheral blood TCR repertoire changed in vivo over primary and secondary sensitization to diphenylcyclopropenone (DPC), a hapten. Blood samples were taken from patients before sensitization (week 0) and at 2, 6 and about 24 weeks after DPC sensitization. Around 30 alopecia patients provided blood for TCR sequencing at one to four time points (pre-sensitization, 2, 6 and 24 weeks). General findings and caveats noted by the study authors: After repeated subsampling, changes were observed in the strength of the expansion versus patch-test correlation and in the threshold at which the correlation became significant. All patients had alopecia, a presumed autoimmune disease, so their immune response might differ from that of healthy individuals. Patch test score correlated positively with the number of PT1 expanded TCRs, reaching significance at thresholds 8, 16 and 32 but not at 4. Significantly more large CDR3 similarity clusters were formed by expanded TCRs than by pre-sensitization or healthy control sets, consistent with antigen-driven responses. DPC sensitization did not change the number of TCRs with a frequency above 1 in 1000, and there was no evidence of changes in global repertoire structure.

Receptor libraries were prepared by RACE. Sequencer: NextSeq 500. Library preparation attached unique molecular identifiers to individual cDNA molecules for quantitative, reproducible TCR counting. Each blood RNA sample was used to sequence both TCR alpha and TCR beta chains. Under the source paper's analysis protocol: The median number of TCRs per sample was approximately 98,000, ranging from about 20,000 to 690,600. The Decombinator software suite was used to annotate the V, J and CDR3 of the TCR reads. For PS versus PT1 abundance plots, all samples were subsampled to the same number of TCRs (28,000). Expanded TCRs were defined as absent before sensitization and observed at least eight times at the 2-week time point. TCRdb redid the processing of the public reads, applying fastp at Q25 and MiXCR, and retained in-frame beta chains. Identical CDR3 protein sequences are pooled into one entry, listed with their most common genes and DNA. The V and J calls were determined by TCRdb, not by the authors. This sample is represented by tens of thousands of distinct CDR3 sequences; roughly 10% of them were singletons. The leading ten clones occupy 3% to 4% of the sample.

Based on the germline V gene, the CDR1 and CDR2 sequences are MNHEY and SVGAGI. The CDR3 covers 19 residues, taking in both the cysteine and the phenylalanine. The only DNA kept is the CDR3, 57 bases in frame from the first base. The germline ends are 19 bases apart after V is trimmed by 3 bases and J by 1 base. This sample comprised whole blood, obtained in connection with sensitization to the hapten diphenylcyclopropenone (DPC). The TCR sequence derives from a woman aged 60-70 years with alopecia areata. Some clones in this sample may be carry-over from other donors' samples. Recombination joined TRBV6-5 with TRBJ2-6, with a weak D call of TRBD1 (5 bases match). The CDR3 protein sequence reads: CASSYSFPKGSSGANVLTF. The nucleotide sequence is TGTGCCAGCAGTTATTCCTTTCCGAAGGGGTCATCTGGGGCCAACGTCCTGACTTTC.